These 22 T cell receptor beta chains share one sample of origin, sequenced in a study of immune evolution from preneoplasia to lung adenocarcinoma (dated by TCRdb to the early 2020s). The library was built by means of the immunoSEQ multiplex PCR assay. TCRdb limited this immuneACCESS table to in-frame rearrangements with V and J called. A share of clones is missing; checked studies link under half to unresolved V genes, and the rest is unexplained. This sample gives over 10,000 clones in total; approximately 87% of them show up just once. The ten biggest clones cover 3.5% to 4% of the sample. The source material was FFPE tissue from an adenomatous hyperplasia lung lesion. Reading the label with the study, this specimen's cell subset or site is: atypical adenomatous hyperplasia (AAH), lung preneoplasia. The receptors originated from a person between 45 and 75 years old with lung adenocarcinoma.

V is TRBV28 and J is TRBJ2-7, with 13 bases matching TRBD2. The length of the CDR3 is 15 residues. V shed 2 bases, J shed 6 bases, and the junction held 4 bases outside the gene matches. The V gene's germline CDR1 is MDHEN and CDR2 SYDVKM. The chain's CDR3 is CASSLGLAGVSEQYF. The CDR3 DNA reads TGTGCCAGCAGTTTAGGACTAGCGGGAGTATCCGAGCAGTACTTC.

The chain links TRBV18 to TRBJ2-1; the match to TRBD1 covers 7 bases. Germline V gene data show CDR1 as KGHSH and CDR2 as LQKENI. The ends lost 3 bases at V and 5 bases at J; junction bases unmatched: 13. The CDR3 runs to 17 residues. The CDR3 DNA follows: TGTGCCAGCTCACCTAAGGACAGGACAGGATTAAACAATGAGCAGTTCTTC. Its protein product is CASSPKDRTGLNNEQFF.

The CDR3 DNA reads as TGTGCCAGCAGCCCCGGGACACTTTACAATGAGCAGTTCTTC. Protein sequence: CASSPGTLYNEQFF. The chain links TRBV9 to TRBJ2-1; D is perhaps TRBD1 (6 bases). Germline assignment: CDR1 SGDLS and CDR2 YYNGEE. The CDR3 covers 14 residues. V gave up 4 bases and J gave up 4 bases, with 12 bases separating them.

The chain has TRBV7-9 and TRBJ2-7; tentatively, D is TRBD1 (5 bases). Germline-derived CDR1 and CDR2 are SEHNR and FQNEAQ (reference sequence). This CDR3 region has 14 residues. V lost 5 bases and J 2 bases, leaving 13 bases between the germline ends. The CDR3 is CASSPDTGAYEQYF. The DNA for the CDR3 is TGTGCCAGCAGCCCGGACACTGGGGCCTACGAGCAGTACTTC.

The chain couples TRBV7-9 to TRBJ2-7, with 8 bases matching TRBD1. The CDR3 length is 16 residues. Germline V gene sequence: CDR1 SEHNR, CDR2 FQNEAQ (reference sequence). V lost 4 bases to trimming and J lost 2 bases; unmatched junction nucleotides: 10. The CDR3 region has the DNA TGTGCCAGCAGCTCCGACAGGGGTGGGGGAACCTACGAGCAGTACTTC. Its translation is CASSSDRGGGTYEQYF.

The chain employs TRBV7-2 and TRBJ2-2; D is possibly TRBD2 (5 bases). Trimming cost V 8 bases and J 7 bases, with 8 bases left between them. The length of the CDR3 is 11 residues. Germline V gene lookup returns CDR1 SGHTA and CDR2 FQGNSA. CDR3 protein: CASGEGGELFF. The CDR3 DNA follows: TGTGCCAGCGGAGAGGGCGGGGAGCTGTTTTTT.

This chain joins TRBV7-2 and TRBJ1-3; no firm D call. The CDR3 runs to 13 residues. The V gene's germline CDR1 is SGHTA and CDR2 FQGNSA. Trimming pared 4 bases from V and 0 bases from J, leaving 4 bases between. This chain's CDR3 is CASSYSSGNTIYF. CDR3 in DNA: TGTGCCAGCAGCTATTCCTCTGGAAACACCATATATTTT.

The rearrangement uses TRBV11-2 and TRBJ2-4, with TRBD2 as a possible D gene (7 bases). V dropped 5 bases and J dropped 0 bases, with 20 bases sitting between them. CDR1 and CDR2 (germline): SGHAT, FQNNGV. CDR3 length: 18 amino acids. In nucleotides, the CDR3 is TGTGCCAGCAGCGCCAGAGGGGGGGCGGGCGTAGCCAAAAACATTCAGTACTTC. Translating it yields CASSARGGAGVAKNIQYF.

The chain is built from TRBV28 and TRBJ2-7, with TRBD2 identical over 7 bases. Germline loops: CDR1 MDHEN, CDR2 SYDVKM. The ends lost 6 bases at V and 3 bases at J; junction bases unmatched: 8. CDR3 length: 14 residues. The CDR3 DNA sequence: TGTGCCAGCAGATCCAGCGGGAAACTCTACGAGCAGTACTTC. It is translated as CASRSSGKLYEQYF.

V gene TRBV6-5 combines with J gene TRBJ2-1, with a tentative D call TRBD2 (5 bases). This CDR3 is built from 14 residues. Germline-derived CDR1 and CDR2 are MNHEY and SVGAGI. V was pared by 6 bases and J by 10 bases, with 19 bases between. For the CDR3, the DNA is TGTGCCAGCAGGCCAGCGGTGGGAACAGTGGAGCAGTTCTTC. Its translation: CASRPAVGTVEQFF.

This sequence joins TRBV7-3 and TRBJ2-3; D may be TRBD1 (6 bases). With 5 bases removed from V and 3 bases from J, the gap between germline ends came to 15 bases. Looked up from germline, CDR1 is SGHTA and CDR2 is FQGTGA. CDR3 size: 15 residues. CDR3 sequence: CASSPRHRVTDTQYF. In nucleotides, the CDR3 is TGTGCCAGCAGCCCGCGGCACAGGGTTACAGATACGCAGTATTTT.

The chain employs TRBV6-1 and TRBJ1-2; D is unresolved. The CDR3 totals 12 residues. The V gene's germline CDR1 is MNHNS and CDR2 SASEGT. Trimming stripped 6 bases from V and 8 bases from J, with 13 bases between. The CDR3 DNA reads as TGTGCCAGCAGAGACGTTAGCCGGGGCTACACCTTC. It is translated as CASRDVSRGYTF.

The V and J genes are TRBV27 and TRBJ1-4; no firm D call. Germline values: CDR1 MNHEY, CDR2 SMNVEV (reference sequence). Trimming stripped 3 bases from V and 1 base from J, with 3 bases between. The CDR3 covers 13 residues. This chain's CDR3 is CASSLVTNEKLFF. CDR3 sequence (DNA): TGTGCCAGCAGTTTGGTAACTAATGAAAAACTGTTTTTT.

The genes are TRBV7-8 and TRBJ2-7, with D possibly TRBD2 on 5 matching bases. This CDR3 is 14 amino acids long. The V end was cut by 7 bases, the J end by 6 bases, with 19 bases between. The germline CDR1 and CDR2 sequences are SGHVS and FQNEAQ. DNA of the CDR3: TGTGCCAGCACCGACCCAGGACTTGACTCCGAGCAGTACTTC. Its translation is CASTDPGLDSEQYF. Full variable domain (outside the CDR3, taken from reference TRBV7-8 and TRBJ2-7): GAGVSQSPRYKVAKRGQDVALRCDPISGHVSLFWYQQALGQGPEFLTYFQNEAQLDKSGLPSDRFFAERPEGSVSTLKIQRTQQEDSAVYLCASTDPGLDSEQYFGPGTRLTVT.

The chain links TRBV7-6 to TRBJ2-5; perhaps TRBD1 as D (5 bases). V was cut by 5 bases and J by 1 base, with 11 bases left in between. Looked up from germline, CDR1 is SGHVS and CDR2 is FNYEAQ. The CDR3 consists of 14 residues. CDR3 in DNA: TGTGCCAGCAGCCCCAAGACAGCCCAAGAGACCCAGTACTTC. This encodes CASSPKTAQETQYF.

V and J are TRBV19 and TRBJ1-2; TRBD1 agrees at 11 bases. CDR3 length equals 16 residues. The ends lost 1 base at V and 5 bases at J; junction bases unmatched: 6. Germline V gives CDR1 LNHDA, CDR2 SQIVND (reference sequence). Here the CDR3 reads CASSIAGTGGTYGYTF. DNA for the CDR3: TGTGCCAGTAGTATAGCCGGGACAGGGGGGACATATGGCTACACCTTC.

The chain links TRBV11-2 to TRBJ2-2, with D unclear. Trimming took 1 base from V and 5 from J, leaving 14 bases between them. The germline V gene has CDR1 SGHAT and CDR2 FQNNGV. The CDR3 covers 16 residues. The CDR3 loop is CASSLGPGPITGELFF. In nucleotides, the CDR3 is TGTGCCAGCAGCTTAGGACCGGGCCCCATAACCGGGGAGCTGTTTTTT.

About this clone itself: The sample has other DNA sequences that encode this CDR3 too. J is TRBJ1-5 and V is TRBV5-6; TRBD1 agrees at 7 bases. The CDR3 length is 14 residues. V shed 4 bases, J shed 0 bases, and the junction held 1 base outside the gene matches. The germline V gene has CDR1 SGHDT and CDR2 YYEEEE. The DNA for the CDR3 is TGTGCCAGCAGCCGGACAGGTAGCAATCAGCCCCAGCATTTT. This gives the protein CASSRTGSNQPQHF.

The chain recombines TRBV18 with TRBJ1-3; the match to TRBD1 covers 8 bases. CDR1 is KGHSH and CDR2 is LQKENI in the germline V gene. J lost 4 bases, V lost 3 bases, and 2 bases had no gene match. CDR3 length: 14 amino acids. The CDR3 is CASSPWTGGNTIYF. The CDR3 coding sequence is TGTGCCAGCTCACCTTGGACAGGGGGAAACACCATATATTTT.

This clone was picked up one time. The chain carries TRBV12-5 and TRBJ2-7; D ambiguous. The CDR3 contains 13 residues. Germline CDR1 is LGHNT and CDR2 is FRNRAP. V was trimmed by 1 base and J by 1 base, leaving 5 bases between them. The CDR3 loop reads CASGLDVSYEQYF. CDR3 coding DNA: TGTGCTAGTGGTTTGGACGTTTCCTACGAGCAGTACTTC.

The chain joins TRBV11-2 to TRBJ2-1, with TRBD2 identical over 7 bases. The CDR3 length is 16 residues. J lost 3 bases, V lost 4 bases, and 9 bases had no gene match. Germline values: CDR1 SGHAT, CDR2 FQNNGV. The CDR3 is CASSSTRTRSYNEQFF. In DNA form, the CDR3 reads TGTGCCAGCAGCTCAACTCGGACTAGAAGCTACAATGAGCAGTTCTTC.

The rearrangement uses TRBV12-1 and TRBJ2-3; no check of the table's D call, TRBD2, against the DNA was made. TRBV12-1 has pseudogene status. This CDR3 has 17 amino acids. The CDR3 DNA reads as TGTGCCAGCAGCTTAATAGCGGGAGGAGCAATCACAGATACGCAGTATTTT. The encoded protein is CASSLIAGGAITDTQYF.